The 25 T cell receptor beta chains below come from one sample, sequenced in a study of T-cell reconstitution after alpha-beta-depleted transplantation in children. Overall study findings and caveats: A year post-transplant, T-cell counts and diversity derived mostly from newly produced T cells.

For these receptors, no antigen is known. For TCRbeta, the library was prepared with unique molecular identifiers. TCRdb re-derived calls from the PCR reads in MiXCR, one entry per CDR3 protein. The table shows a few hundred thousand distinct CDR3 sequences, with almost 8% occurring only once. The sample was peripheral blood, taken 360 days after TCRalphabeta/CD19-depleted stem cell transplant. These receptors all come from a female patient aged 2-10 years who had a stem cell transplant for Fanconi anemia, so the T cells may come from the graft donor.

CDR3 amino acids: CASSSGQGVASNYGYTF. The CDR3 region has the DNA TGTGCCAGTTCCTCGGGGCAGGGGGTAGCGTCGAACTATGGCTACACCTTC. V and J are TRBV28 and TRBJ1-2; 7 positions agree with TRBD1. J lost 2 bases, V lost 9 bases, and 18 bases had no gene match. In germline, CDR1 is MDHEN, CDR2 SYDVKM. This CDR3 has 17 amino acids.

This clonotype has a count of ten or more. The gene calls are TRBV7-2 and TRBJ2-7; D is unresolved. The germline gives CDR1 SGHTA, CDR2 FQGNSA. V gave up 2 bases and J gave up 0 bases, with 8 bases separating them. This CDR3 is 14 amino acids long. CDR3 nucleotides: TGTGCCAGCAGCTTACGTCTAATCTCCTACGAGCAGTACTTC. This translates into CASSLRLISYEQYF.

In this sample, this clonotype turned up many times. The J gene is TRBJ2-3, the V gene TRBV20-1; perhaps TRBD1 as D (6 bases). Trimming took off 4 bases at V and 2 bases at J, with 19 bases between the two ends. The CDR3 covers 16 residues. The V gene's germline CDR1 is DFQATT and CDR2 SNEGSKA (reference sequence). CDR3 bases: TGCAGTGCTACTAATCCGGGACACGGACACACAGATACGCAGTATTTT. Its translation: CSATNPGHGHTDTQYF.

Many counts were recorded for this clonotype. This chain links TRBV12-3 or TRBV12-4 with TRBJ2-5; no definite D call. V was shortened by 4 bases and J by 3 bases, with 12 bases between the two germline ends. This CDR3 comprises 14 residues. CDR3 sequence: CASSWGLSEETQYF. The CDR3 region has the DNA TGTGCCAGCAGTTGGGGTTTGTCGGAAGAGACCCAGTACTTC.

This clonotype was counted at least ten times. The rearrangement joins TRBV6-5 to TRBJ1-1; D unclear. V shed 2 bases and J shed 0 bases, with 10 bases lying between them. CDR1 and CDR2 from the germline V gene are MNHEY and SVGAGI. The CDR3 has 15 amino acids. CDR3 residues: CASSYRHGMNTEAFF. In nucleotides, the CDR3 is TGTGCCAGCAGTTACCGACATGGGATGAACACTGAAGCTTTCTTT.

At least ten counts were recorded for this clonotype. This chain connects TRBV20-1 to TRBJ2-3; the D call may be TRBD1 or TRBD2 (5 bases each). Germline loops: CDR1 DFQATT, CDR2 SNEGSKA (reference sequence). V gave up 0 bases and J gave up 0 bases, with 10 bases separating them. The length of the CDR3 is 15 residues. CDR3 sequence reads: CSAREWGRSTDTQYF. CDR3 nucleotides: TGCAGTGCTAGAGAATGGGGGAGAAGCACAGATACGCAGTATTTT.

This clonotype was observed many times. The rearrangement joins TRBV29-1 to TRBJ1-1; no definite D call. There are 12 residues in the CDR3. Trimming took off 3 bases at V and 2 bases at J, with 7 bases between the two ends. Germline V lookup: CDR1 SQVTM, CDR2 ANQGSEA. The CDR3 spells CSVEVRNTEAFF. DNA of the CDR3: TGCAGCGTTGAGGTGAGAAACACTGAAGCTTTCTTT.

The chain is built from TRBV12-3 or TRBV12-4 and TRBJ1-2; D possibly corresponds to TRBD1 (5 bases). This CDR3 is 15 amino acids long. Trimming left V 1 base short and J 8 bases short, with 17 bases between. This CDR3 is CASSLGPGGRGGYTF. The CDR3 region has the DNA TGTGCCAGCAGTTTAGGGCCGGGGGGGAGAGGGGGCTACACCTTC.

This clonotype was detected ten times or more. This chain connects TRBV7-2 to TRBJ1-1; D may be TRBD1 (5 bases). The germline V gene encodes CDR1 SGHTA and CDR2 FQGNSA. This CDR3 has 15 residues. Trimming took off 4 bases at V and 5 bases at J, with 17 bases between the two ends. The CDR3 region has the DNA TGTGCCAGCAGCTACGAAGGGACCTTGGGGACTGAAGCTTTCTTT. It codes for CASSYEGTLGTEAFF.

The chain uses TRBV28 and TRBJ1-5, with D uncertain. V dropped 3 bases and J dropped 0 bases, with 3 bases sitting between them. The CDR3 has 13 amino acids. Germline lookup yields CDR1 MDHEN and CDR2 SYDVKM. The DNA of the CDR3 is TGTGCCAGCAGTTTCCCTAGCAATCAGCCCCAGCATTTT. Translation gives CASSFPSNQPQHF.

This clonotype was observed at least ten times. V usage is TRBV5-1 and J usage is TRBJ2-1; 10 nucleotides line up with TRBD2. This CDR3 has 16 residues. J was trimmed by 4 bases and V by 5 bases; bases with no gene match: 9. Germline-derived CDR1 and CDR2 are SGHRS and YFSETQ. Here the CDR3 reads CASSLAGGLTYNEQFF. The CDR3 bases are TGCGCCAGCAGTTTAGCGGGGGGACTTACATACAATGAGCAGTTCTTC.

Many counts were recorded for this clonotype. The genes are TRBV12-3 or TRBV12-4 and TRBJ2-2; D possibly corresponds to TRBD1 (6 bases). V shed 3 bases and J shed 3 bases, with 14 bases lying between them. The CDR3 sequence is 16 residues long. Written as DNA, the CDR3 is TGTGCCAGCAGTTTCGGGACACCATCTCACACCGGGGAGCTGTTTTTT. This codes for CASSFGTPSHTGELFF.

This clonotype occurred many times. The rearrangement uses TRBV28 and TRBJ2-3, with 14 bases fitting TRBD2. After removal of 5 bases from V and 5 bases from J, the junction contained 3 bases not matched to a gene. This CDR3 has 15 amino acids. Germline assignment: CDR1 MDHEN and CDR2 SYDVKM. The CDR3 loop reads CASSPTSGRGDTQYF. The CDR3 DNA sequence: TGTGCCAGCAGTCCGACTAGCGGGAGGGGAGATACGCAGTATTTT.

This clonotype appeared many times. This rearrangement joins TRBV6-5 to TRBJ1-1, with D unresolved. This CDR3 is 16 amino acids long. Trimming cost V 5 bases and J 0 bases, with 16 bases left between them. The germline V gene has CDR1 MNHEY and CDR2 SVGAGI. The CDR3 bases are TGTGCCAGCAGTAATAACCTGACACCTATGAACACTGAAGCTTTCTTT. Translated: CASSNNLTPMNTEAFF.

This clonotype was counted between two and nine times. The junction departs from germline at one end; a sequencing error may be responsible. The rearrangement links TRBV9 to TRBJ1-1; TRBD1 might be the D (6 bases). CDR3 length equals 15 residues. From germline, CDR1 is SGDLS and CDR2 YYNGEE. This CDR3 reads CASSVAWGQRSQLRF. For the CDR3, the DNA is TGTGCCAGCAGCGTAGCCTGGGGACAAAGGTCCCAACTCCGCTTT.

The chain is built from TRBV27 and TRBJ2-1, with D perhaps matching TRBD2 (6 bases). The germline gives CDR1 MNHEY, CDR2 SMNVEV (reference sequence). Trimming took 0 bases from V and 0 from J, leaving 18 bases between them. The CDR3 extends over 19 amino acids. The CDR3, as DNA: TGTGCCAGCAGTTTATCGCGGATTTCGCGGGACGCCTCCTACAATGAGCAGTTCTTC. Its translation is CASSLSRISRDASYNEQFF.

This clonotype has at least ten counts. The CDR3 region has the DNA TGTGCCAGCTCCTTCCGGCCCGGGGAGTCCTACAATGAGCAGTTCTTC. It encodes CASSFRPGESYNEQFF. The chain uses TRBV6-1 and TRBJ2-1, with D possibly TRBD2 on 5 matching bases. The V end was cut by 8 bases, the J end by 1 base, with 18 bases between. Germline-derived CDR1 and CDR2 are MNHNS and SASEGT. The CDR3 sequence is 16 residues long.

For this clonotype: With a much larger clone just one base away, this may be a read error. V is TRBV27 and J is TRBJ2-7; 8 bases agree with TRBD1. In germline, CDR1 is MNHEY, CDR2 SMNVEV (reference sequence). This CDR3 region has 16 residues. CDR3 bases: TGTGCCAGCAGTTTATCCGGACAGGGCCCCTCCTACGAGCAGTGCTTC. It translates to CASSLSGQGPSYEQCF.

The CDR3 protein is CASPGGTGELFF. The CDR3 DNA is TGTGCCAGCCCGGGGGGTACCGGGGAGCTGTTTTTT. This chain links TRBV28 with TRBJ2-2; TRBD2 matches 7 bases. CDR3 length equals 12 residues. The germline V gene encodes CDR1 MDHEN and CDR2 SYDVKM. With 8 bases clipped from V and 5 bases from J, the junction kept 2 bases outside the gene matches.

This clonotype was counted many times. The V call is TRBV27, the J call TRBJ2-5, with D possibly being TRBD2 (6 bases). CDR1 is MNHEY and CDR2 is SMNVEV in the germline V gene (reference sequence). The CDR3 loop spans 14 amino acids. V lost 5 bases and J lost 1, with 11 bases in between. The CDR3 protein is CASSVSGTQETQYF. The CDR3 DNA sequence: TGTGCCAGCAGTGTTAGCGGTACCCAAGAGACCCAGTACTTC.

This clonotype was observed at least ten times. The chain's CDR3 is CASSQANSYEQYF. In nucleotides, the CDR3 is TGCGCCAGCAGCCAAGCAAACTCCTACGAGCAGTACTTC. The V gene is TRBV4-3, the J gene TRBJ2-7; D is unresolved. The CDR3 runs 13 residues. The germline V gene has CDR1 LGHNA and CDR2 YSLEER. Trimming left V 1 base short and J 0 bases short, with 4 bases between.

This clonotype was recorded at least ten times. The V gene is TRBV6-1, the J gene TRBJ2-3; D assignment may be TRBD1 or TRBD2 (6 bases each). The CDR3 has 15 amino acids. Per germline, CDR1 MNHNS and CDR2 SASEGT. Trimming removed 2 bases at V and 5 bases at J, with 14 bases between. The chain's CDR3 is CASSEFHRGLDTQYF. CDR3 DNA sequence: TGTGCCAGCAGTGAATTCCATCGGGGGCTAGATACGCAGTATTTT.

The chain joins TRBV20-1 to TRBJ2-5, with D possibly TRBD2 on 6 matching bases. The CDR3 totals 13 residues. The V gene lost 3 bases and the J gene lost 5 bases, with 13 bases spanning the gap. CDR1 and CDR2 (germline): DFQATT, SNEGSKA (reference sequence). The CDR3 DNA sequence: TGCAGTGCTAGGCAGCCGGGACTGGAGACCCAGTACTTC. Translated: CSARQPGLETQYF.

This clonotype came up many times. This chain uses TRBV5-1 with TRBJ2-6, with a possible D match to TRBD2 (5 bases). V was pared by 0 bases and J by 4 bases, with 11 bases between. CDR3 length: 16 residues. The germline gives CDR1 SGHRS, CDR2 YFSETQ. In DNA, the CDR3 is TGCGCCAGCAGCTTGGCGGGAACAGCCGGGGCCAACGTCCTGACTTTC. Its translation: CASSLAGTAGANVLTF. The full variable domain, completed using reference TRBV5-1 and TRBJ2-6, is KAGVTQTPRYLIKTRGQQVTLSCSPISGHRSVSWYQQTPGQGLQFLFEYFSETQRNKGNFPGRFSGRQFSNSRSEMNVSTLELGDSALYLCASSLAGTAGANVLTFGAGSRLTVL.

J is TRBJ1-2 and V is TRBV7-6; 8 nucleotides line up with TRBD1. The CDR3 is made up of 19 amino acids. The V segment lost 5 bases and the J segment 0 bases; nucleotides outside the gene matches: 17. CDR1 SGHVS and CDR2 FNYEAQ come from the germline V gene. CDR3 sequence (DNA): TGTGCCAGCAGCCCAACAGCCGGGACAGGAATGTTAGCTAACTATGGCTACACCTTC. Protein product: CASSPTAGTGMLANYGYTF. Full variable domain (remainder filled in from reference TRBV7-6 and TRBJ1-2): GAGVSQSPRYKVTKRGQDVALRCDPISGHVSLYWYRQALGQGPEFLTYFNYEAQQDKSGLPNDRFSAERPEGSISTLTIQRTEQRDSAMYRCASSPTAGTGMLANYGYTFGSGTRLTVV.